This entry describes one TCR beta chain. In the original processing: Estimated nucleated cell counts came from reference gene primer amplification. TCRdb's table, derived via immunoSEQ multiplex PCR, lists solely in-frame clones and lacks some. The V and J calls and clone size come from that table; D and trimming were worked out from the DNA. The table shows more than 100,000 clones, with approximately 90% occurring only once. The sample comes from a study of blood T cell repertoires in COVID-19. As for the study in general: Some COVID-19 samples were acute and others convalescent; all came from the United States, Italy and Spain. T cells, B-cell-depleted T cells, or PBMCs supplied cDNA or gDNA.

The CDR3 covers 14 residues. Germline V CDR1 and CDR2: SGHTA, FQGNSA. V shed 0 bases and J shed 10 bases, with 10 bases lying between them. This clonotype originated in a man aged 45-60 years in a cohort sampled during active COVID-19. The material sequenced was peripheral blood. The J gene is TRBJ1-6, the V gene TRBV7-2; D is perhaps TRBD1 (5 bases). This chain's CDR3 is CASSLAGGGSPLHF. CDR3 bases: TGTGCCAGCAGCTTAGCGGGGGGAGGCTCACCCCTCCACTTT.